The present entry profiles one TCR beta chain with its context. Trimming removed 1 base at V and 2 bases at J, with 8 bases between. Germline V gene data show CDR1 as GTSNPN and CDR2 as SVGIG (reference sequence). The length of the CDR3 is 13 residues. This record belongs to a study of blood T cell repertoires in COVID-19. Study background: Acute and convalescent COVID-19 specimens originated in the United States, Italy and Spain.

Assay used: immunoSEQ multiplex PCR; TCRdb lists only in-frame clones, some missing. The sample gives about 160,000 clones, about 83% of which show up once; 8.1% is in the top ten. The sample was peripheral blood. The chain links TRBV30 to TRBJ1-2; a possible D gene is TRBD1 (5 bases). The clonotype comes from a man aged 60-69 years with acute or convalescent COVID-19. CDR3 protein: CAWSAGVNYGYTF. CDR3 bases: TGTGCCTGGAGTGCGGGGGTAAACTATGGCTACACCTTC.